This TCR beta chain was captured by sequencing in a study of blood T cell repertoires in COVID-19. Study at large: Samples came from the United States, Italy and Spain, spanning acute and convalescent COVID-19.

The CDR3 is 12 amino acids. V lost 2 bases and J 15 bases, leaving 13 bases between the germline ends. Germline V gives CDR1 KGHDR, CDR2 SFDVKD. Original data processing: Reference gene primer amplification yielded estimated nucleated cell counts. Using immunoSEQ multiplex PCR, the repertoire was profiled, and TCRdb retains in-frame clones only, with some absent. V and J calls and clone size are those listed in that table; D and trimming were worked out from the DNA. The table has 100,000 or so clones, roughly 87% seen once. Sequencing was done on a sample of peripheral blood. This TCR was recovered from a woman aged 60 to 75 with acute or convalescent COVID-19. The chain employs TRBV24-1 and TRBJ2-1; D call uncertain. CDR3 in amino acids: CATSDYDKSRFF. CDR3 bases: TGTGCCACCAGTGATTACGACAAATCTCGGTTCTTC.